Included here is one T cell receptor beta chain sequence, with context. Its antigen specificity is not known. It has no much larger one-base neighbor in the sample; base qualities were not kept. At the DNA level, this CDR3 is encoded by other sequences in the same sample as well. This entry comes from a study of memory CD4+ T cells and cytomegalovirus serostatus (dated by TCRdb to between 2019 and 2020). Some background on the complete study: A total of about 35 healthy Belgian adults, of whom 9 were CMV seropositive and some 24 were CMV seronegative, were included in the cohort. To replicate a published TCR-based CMV serostatus classifier, the researchers sequenced the CD4+ memory TCRbeta repertoires of a Belgian cohort whose cytomegalovirus serostatus was known. Results and caveats for the whole study, not just this receptor: Among the 164 previously reported CMV-associated TCRbeta sequences, over 65 showed up in the CD4+ memory repertoires, with each one found in between one and five individuals. Only CD4+CD45RO+ memory cells were sequenced, in contrast to the original study, in which naive and memory CD4+ and CD8+ populations were covered. For predicting CMV serostatus, the median bootstrapped AUC was about 0.94 using the original framework and around 0.9 using a US-trained random forest. The results were interpreted as suggesting that the CMV-associated TCR signature is largely present in the CD4+ memory repertoire. On the Belgian cohort, the classifier based on the original framework reached a median bootstrapped AUC of roughly 0.94, with a 95% CI of 0.76-1.00.

Single viable CD3+CD4+CD8-CD45RO+ cells were sorted as memory CD4+ T cells on a FACSAria II. CMV serostatus was assessed using a Roche Elecsys assay, by which serum IgG against CMV pp150, pp28, p38 and p52 was detected. Following thawing, total CD4+ T cells were enriched through positive selection using CD4 magnetic microbeads. The samples came from a different study that was designed specifically to examine the CD4+ T cell memory repertoire. Peripheral blood mononuclear cells were isolated and cryopreserved according to standard operating procedures, and serum was kept at -80 degrees C. The staining relied on CD3-PerCP (BW264/56), CD4-APC (RPA-T4), CD45RO-PE (UCHT1) and CD8-Pacific Orange (3B5) antibodies, and Sytox blue was used to exclude non-viable cells. The Quick-DNA Microprep Kit was used to extract genomic DNA from the sorted cells. Amplification of TCRbeta DNA was done with the immunoSEQ hsTCRbeta kit, following the protocol from the manufacturer. TCRbeta libraries were sequenced on an Illumina MiSeq instrument. In the original analysis: Removing out-of-frame sequences left under 2.5 million distinct TCRbeta sequences, an average of around 62,000 per individual. Each individual was scored according to the count of more than 150 previously reported CMV-associated TCRbeta sequences and the total productive distinct TCRbeta count. A beta-binomial model was reimplemented in Python, and random forests from scikit-learn, run with default parameters, were trained on data from the US cohort. Classifier performance on the Belgian cohort was summarized as median AUC with percentile confidence intervals calculated over 10,000 bootstrap iterations. TCRdb obtained this table from immuneACCESS and retained in-frame rearrangements with V and J assigned. These tables miss some clones; where compared with another copy, unresolved V genes account for less than half of the shortfall, and the remainder is unexplained. V, J and clone size are taken as reported in that table, and D and trimming were inferred from the DNA itself. The sample table lists about 59,000 clones, 60% to 85% of them with a count of one. Roughly 0.48% of the sample rests with the top ten.

The sequence came from an adult in good health and CMV-seronegative. Some clones in this sample may be carry-over from other donors' samples. The material sequenced was memory CD4+ T cells from blood.

The CDR3 reads CASSYSRGETQYF. The DNA sequence is as follows: TGTGCCAGCAGTTACTCTCGCGGGGAGACCCAGTACTTC. The chain is made from TRBV6-6 and TRBJ2-5, and TRBD2 may be the D gene, going by 5 matching bases. As encoded in the germline V gene (reference sequence), CDR1 is MNHNY while CDR2 is SVGAGI. Trimming costs V 0 bases and J 5 bases, and their ends lie 7 bases apart. The CDR3, cysteine through phenylalanine, is 13 amino acids long. Just CDR3 DNA is preserved here, 39 bases in frame from base 1.